The sequence of this T cell receptor beta chain was determined in a study of shared clonotypes between healthy human individuals. About the study: The donors, a couple of women and a few men, were aged 18 to 49.

The CDR3 is made up of 15 amino acids. Germline V gives CDR1 ENHRY, CDR2 SYGVKD. V lost 8 bases and J lost 6, with 21 bases in between. The method was immunoSEQ multiplex PCR; TCRdb's version includes in-frame clones alone and lacks a portion of them. The sample lists approximately 1.5 million clones, around 98% occurring once. Into CD45RA+ naive and CD45RA-negative memory subsets, the CD4+ cells were split. The chain joins TRBV10-3 to TRBJ2-3; D may be TRBD1 or TRBD2 (5 bases each). The clonotype originates from a man aged 25-45 years in good health. Sequenced material: naive CD4+ T cells sorted from blood. Documented subset: CD45RA+ positively selected. CDR3 in amino acids: CAIGVGTSFRDTQYF. In nucleotides, the CDR3 is TGTGCCATCGGGGTAGGGACGAGTTTCCGTGATACGCAGTATTTT.